This T cell receptor beta chain was identified in a study of blood T cell repertoires in COVID-19. In the study overall: T cells, B-cell-depleted T cells, or PBMCs supplied cDNA or gDNA.

This CDR3 has 14 amino acids. V dropped 5 bases and J dropped 1 base, with 11 bases sitting between them. Germline V gene data show CDR1 as KGHSH and CDR2 as LQKENI. Generated by immunoSEQ multiplex PCR, the TCRdb table keeps only in-frame clones and is missing some. The sample carries about 250,000 clones, over 75% recorded once. Cohort assignment relied on participant-reported clinical history. J is TRBJ1-1 and V is TRBV18; D might be TRBD1 (5 bases). Sequencing was performed on PBMCs or T cells enriched from blood (not recorded which). The receptor was isolated from a middle-aged man who had recovered from COVID-19. The CDR3 DNA follows: TGTGCCAGCTCAACCAGGGTGGCGAACACTGAAGCTTTCTTT. Translation gives CASSTRVANTEAFF. The variable domain in full, with the rest retrieved from reference TRBV18 and TRBJ1-1, is NAGVMQNPRHLVRRRGQEARLRCSPMKGHSHVYWYRQLPEEGLKFMVYLQKENIIDESGMPKERFSAEFPKEGPSILRIQQVVRGDSAAYFCASSTRVANTEAFFGQGTRLTVV.